Each of the 28 T cell receptor beta chains below was sequenced from the same sample in a study of T cell responses to AZD1222 COVID-19 vaccine. Using immunoSEQ multiplex PCR, the repertoire was profiled, and TCRdb retains in-frame clones only, with some absent. The sample has 80,000 to 90,000 clones; 90% to 95% are singletons. The sample here was peripheral blood, taken on day 0 of MenACWY control vaccination. All receptors derive from an adult in good health.

The chain recombines TRBV5-4 with TRBJ2-1; TRBD2 matches at 10 bases. Germline V lookup: CDR1 SGHNT, CDR2 YYREEE (reference sequence). With 0 bases clipped from V and 12 bases from J, the junction kept 3 bases outside the gene matches. CDR3 length: 13 amino acids. DNA for the CDR3: TGTGCCAGCAGCTTGGAGCGGACTAGCGGGCAGTTCTTC. This gives the protein CASSLERTSGQFF.

This sequence joins TRBV27 and TRBJ1-5; possibly TRBD1 for D (6 bases). The germline CDR1 and CDR2 sequences are MNHEY and SMNVEV (reference sequence). V shed 6 bases and J shed 1 base, with 13 bases lying between them. The CDR3 extends over 15 amino acids. This chain's CDR3 is CASRLRGISNQPQHF. The CDR3 DNA is TGTGCCAGCAGGCTGAGGGGGATCAGCAATCAGCCCCAGCATTTT.

The chain is built from TRBV6-2 or TRBV6-3 and TRBJ2-5; D not certain. Germline CDR1 and CDR2: MNHEY and SVGEGT. V was trimmed by 1 base and J by 5 bases, leaving 11 bases between them. This CDR3 comprises 14 residues. CDR3 sequence: CASSYWVADETQYF. The CDR3 nucleotides are TGTGCCAGCAGTTACTGGGTAGCCGATGAGACCCAGTACTTC.

Regarding this clone: Other nucleotide sequences in the sample specify the same CDR3. The V call is TRBV28, the J call TRBJ1-5; no clear D gene. V shed 6 bases and J shed 0 bases, with 3 bases lying between them. This CDR3 is built from 12 residues. Germline CDR1 MDHEN, CDR2 SYDVKM. DNA of the CDR3: TGTGCCAGCAGGGGTAGCAATCAGCCCCAGCATTTT. Amino acid sequence: CASRGSNQPQHF.

The J gene is TRBJ1-2, the V gene TRBV11-2, with unresolved D. V was clipped by 0 bases and J by 8 bases, with 10 bases between them. The CDR3 is 13 amino acids. Germline CDR1 SGHAT, CDR2 FQNNGV. The CDR3: CASSLDGVWGYTF. CDR3 sequence (DNA): TGTGCCAGCAGCTTAGATGGAGTCTGGGGCTACACCTTC.

Written as DNA, the CDR3 is TGTGCCAGCAGCGCCCTAGCGGAAACTTGGGTGAATGAGCAGTTCTTC. It is translated as CASSALAETWVNEQFF. The V gene is TRBV9, the J gene TRBJ2-1, with 7 bases aligning to TRBD2. The CDR3 extends over 16 amino acids. Germline V CDR1 and CDR2: SGDLS, YYNGEE. V shed 3 bases, J shed 7 bases, and the junction held 13 bases outside the gene matches.

The V and J genes are TRBV5-6 and TRBJ1-1, with unresolved D. Germline V CDR1 and CDR2: SGHDT, YYEEEE. The V end lost 2 bases, the J end lost 2 bases, and 10 bases lay between the germline ends. This CDR3 spans 14 amino acids. The CDR3 DNA follows: TGTGCCAGCAGCTTAGCTGGGCCAAACACTGAAGCTTTCTTT. It specifies CASSLAGPNTEAFF. The entire variable domain, with the rest obtained from reference TRBV5-6 and TRBJ1-1, is as follows: DAGVTQSPTHLIKTRGQQVTLRCSPKSGHDTVSWYQQALGQGPQFIFQYYEEEERQRGNFPDRFSGHQFPNYSSELNVNALLLGDSALYLCASSLAGPNTEAFFGQGTRLTVV.

CDR3 coding DNA: TGTGCCAGTCGGAGGAGCGGGGCGGGAAGCACAGATACGCAGTATTTT. Protein product: CASRRSGAGSTDTQYF. The chain is built from TRBV19 and TRBJ2-3; 7 bases agree with TRBD2. The length of the CDR3 is 16 residues. Trimming cost V 8 bases and J 0 bases; bases outside gene matches: 11. CDR1 is LNHDA, CDR2 SQIVND, per germline (reference sequence).

The chain combines TRBV7-6 with TRBJ2-5; 14 bases align to TRBD2. Germline CDR1 is SGHVS and CDR2 is FNYEAQ. This CDR3 region has 15 residues. The V gene end was trimmed by 7 bases and the J gene end by 4 bases; junction bases not matched to a gene: 5. The CDR3 here is CASIKGLAGVETQYF. CDR3 nucleotides: TGTGCCAGCATCAAGGGACTAGCGGGAGTAGAGACCCAGTACTTC.

V usage is TRBV7-2 and J usage is TRBJ1-6; perhaps TRBD1 as D (6 bases). Germline loops: CDR1 SGHTA, CDR2 FQGNSA. The V end lost 3 bases, the J end lost 9 bases, and 12 bases lay between the germline ends. CDR3 length: 14 amino acids. The CDR3 is CASSFGRGGSPLHF. Here the CDR3 DNA reads TGTGCCAGCAGCTTCGGCAGGGGAGGTTCACCCCTCCACTTT.

This clone has more than one count but fewer than ten. The rearrangement links TRBV28 to TRBJ2-3; no clear D. The CDR3 is 14 residues long. Germline values: CDR1 MDHEN, CDR2 SYDVKM. V lost 6 bases and J lost 0, with 10 bases in between. The CDR3 coding sequence is TGTGCCAGCAGACCTCCTGGTAGCACAGATACGCAGTATTTT. Amino acids: CASRPPGSTDTQYF.

This clone was detected only a few times. The chain is built from TRBV5-1 and TRBJ1-1; 7 bases map to TRBD1. Trimming took 0 bases from V and 4 from J; bases not matched to a gene: 6. The CDR3 length is 15 residues. CDR1 is SGHRS, CDR2 YFSETQ, per germline. CDR3 amino acids: CASSLETGWGTEAFF. CDR3 DNA: TGCGCCAGCAGCTTGGAGACAGGGTGGGGCACTGAAGCTTTCTTT.

J is TRBJ2-7 and V is TRBV2, with TRBD1 matching 8 bases. The ends lost 6 bases at V and 0 bases at J; junction bases unmatched: 4. This CDR3 contains 14 residues. The germline V gene has CDR1 SNHLY and CDR2 FYNNEI. In DNA form, the CDR3 reads TGTGCCAGCAGCCGGACAGGGAGCTCCTACGAGCAGTACTTC. Translated: CASSRTGSSYEQYF.

J is TRBJ1-1 and V is TRBV7-8, with D uncertain. The CDR3 length is 15 residues. Germline loops: CDR1 SGHVS, CDR2 FQNEAQ. V shed 5 bases and J shed 0 bases, with 13 bases lying between them. As DNA, the CDR3 is TGTGCCAGCAGCCCCCGGGAGGGATTGAACACTGAAGCTTTCTTT. Translation: CASSPREGLNTEAFF.

The J gene is TRBJ2-7, the V gene TRBV5-1, with D unresolved. The length of the CDR3 is 16 residues. Germline CDR1 and CDR2: SGHRS and YFSETQ. V was clipped by 0 bases and J by 5 bases, with 18 bases between them. CDR3 residues: CASSLVAGISKNEQYF. CDR3 nucleotides: TGCGCCAGCAGCTTGGTGGCAGGTATCTCTAAAAACGAGCAGTACTTC. Combining the CDR3 with reference TRBV5-1 and TRBJ2-7 gives the whole variable domain KAGVTQTPRYLIKTRGQQVTLSCSPISGHRSVSWYQQTPGQGLQFLFEYFSETQRNKGNFPGRFSGRQFSNSRSEMNVSTLELGDSALYLCASSLVAGISKNEQYFGPGTRLTVT.

The chain joins TRBV27 to TRBJ2-7, with D possibly matching TRBD2 (5 bases). V was clipped by 2 bases and J by 2 bases, with 13 bases between them. Per germline, CDR1 MNHEY and CDR2 SMNVEV (reference sequence). The CDR3 runs 15 residues. CDR3 nucleotides: TGTGCCAGCAGTTTAAGGGTAGCGCCAACCTACGAGCAGTACTTC. Amino acids: CASSLRVAPTYEQYF.

V usage is TRBV7-9 and J usage is TRBJ2-5; D unresolved. Between the trimmed V and J ends, which lost 1 base and 5 bases, there was a span of 14 bases. CDR3 length equals 15 residues. Germline V lookup: CDR1 SEHNR, CDR2 FQNEAQ (reference sequence). CDR3 in amino acids: CASSLELDRWETQYF. The CDR3 DNA reads as TGTGCCAGCAGCTTAGAGCTCGATCGCTGGGAGACCCAGTACTTC.

V gene TRBV6-6 combines with J gene TRBJ2-7, with TRBD2 identical over 14 bases. The V gene's germline CDR1 is MNHNY and CDR2 SVGAGI (reference sequence). After removal of 5 bases from V and 2 bases from J, the junction contained 5 bases not matched to a gene. This CDR3 has 16 amino acids. CDR3 bases: TGTGCCAGCAGTCCCGGACTAGCGGGAGGTACCTACGAGCAGTACTTC. Encoded protein: CASSPGLAGGTYEQYF.

This chain connects TRBV7-2 to TRBJ2-7; D may correspond to TRBD1 or TRBD2 (5 bases each). Trimming left V 1 base short and J 7 bases short, with 14 bases between. This CDR3 contains 14 residues. The germline V gene encodes CDR1 SGHTA and CDR2 FQGNSA. The CDR3 loop is CASSLVEGLVEQYF. The CDR3 bases are TGTGCCAGCAGCTTAGTAGAGGGGTTGGTGGAGCAGTACTTC.

J is TRBJ1-4 and V is TRBV7-9; no clear D. The CDR3 is made up of 15 amino acids. Germline CDR1 and CDR2: SEHNR and FQNEAQ (reference sequence). The V end lost 5 bases, the J end lost 5 bases, and 15 bases lay between the germline ends. This CDR3 is CASSPDAGGNEKLFF. The CDR3 nucleotides are TGTGCCAGCAGCCCCGACGCGGGTGGGAATGAAAAACTGTTTTTT.

This rearrangement joins TRBV19 to TRBJ1-2; D gene unclear. The V gene's germline CDR1 is LNHDA and CDR2 SQIVND (reference sequence). The length of the CDR3 is 13 residues. Trimming took 7 bases from V and 4 from J, leaving 13 bases between them. The CDR3 sequence: CASMTGVGYGYTF. The CDR3, as DNA: TGTGCCAGTATGACCGGAGTGGGCTATGGCTACACCTTC.

The V call is TRBV28, the J call TRBJ1-1; D is unclear. V shed 10 bases and J shed 1 base, with 13 bases lying between them. The V gene's germline CDR1 is MDHEN and CDR2 SYDVKM. The CDR3 extends over 13 amino acids. The CDR3 region has the DNA TGTGCCACGACCTCCCAGGCGAACACTGAAGCTTTCTTT. Its translation: CATTSQANTEAFF.

The chain employs TRBV6-5 and TRBJ1-1; D is possibly TRBD1 (5 bases). This CDR3 spans 14 amino acids. Germline CDR1 and CDR2: MNHEY and SVGAGI. The V and J ends lost 6 bases and 5 bases respectively, with 16 bases between them. In DNA, the CDR3 is TGTGCCAGCAGAAAGGGTGGGGCGAATACTGAAGCTTTCTTT. Translation gives CASRKGGANTEAFF.

V gene TRBV29-1 combines with J gene TRBJ2-2; 7 bases are a match to TRBD1. J was trimmed by 6 bases and V by 5 bases; bases with no gene match: 6. The V gene's germline CDR1 is SQVTM and CDR2 ANQGSEA. The CDR3 is 13 amino acids. CDR3 coding DNA: TGCAGCGTTCATGACAGGGCCCCCGGGGAGCTGTTTTTT. It specifies CSVHDRAPGELFF.

This chain connects TRBV28 to TRBJ1-2; 8 bases align to TRBD1. This CDR3 contains 14 residues. Germline CDR1 reads MDHEN; CDR2 reads SYDVKM. After removal of 8 bases from V and 0 bases from J, the junction contained 5 bases not matched to a gene. The CDR3 here is CASGQGATNYGYTF. The CDR3 bases are TGTGCCAGCGGCCAGGGGGCCACTAACTATGGCTACACCTTC.

This chain connects TRBV3-1 (or the pseudogene TRBV3-2) to TRBJ1-3; D gene uncertain. The CDR3 is 15 residues long. Germline lookup yields CDR1 LGHDT and CDR2 YNNKEL (reference sequence). The V end was cut by 0 bases, the J end by 0 bases, with 6 bases between. CDR3 sequence reads: CASSQDTSSGNTIYF. CDR3 sequence (DNA): TGTGCCAGCAGCCAAGACACCTCCTCTGGAAACACCATATATTTT.

The J gene is TRBJ1-6, the V gene TRBV7-9, with 8 bases fitting TRBD1. The length of the CDR3 is 14 residues. Per the germline V gene, CDR1 is SEHNR and CDR2 is FQNEAQ (reference sequence). Unmatched junction bases numbered 3, after V lost 4 bases and J lost 7 bases. The CDR3 nucleotides read TGTGCCAGCAGCTCGGACAGGGAAAATTCACCCCTCCACTTT. Protein product: CASSSDRENSPLHF.

The chain links TRBV11-3 to TRBJ2-5; D not resolved. The CDR3 sequence is 14 residues long. Germline V lookup: CDR1 SGHNT, CDR2 YENEEA. The ends were cut back, 2 bases at V and 2 bases at J, with 9 bases in the middle. This CDR3 reads CASSLSHKQETQYF. The CDR3 nucleotides read TGTGCCAGCAGCTTAAGTCACAAACAAGAGACCCAGTACTTC.